Only one count was recorded for the clone carrying this T cell receptor (beta chain). Its matching antigen is unknown. This CDR3 is 15 amino acids long. CDR1 MNHEY and CDR2 SVGAGI come from the germline V gene. The V segment lost 0 bases and the J segment 4 bases; nucleotides outside the gene matches: 4. This sample was taken from a study of cytomegalovirus exposure and HLA in healthy donors. Whole-study findings and limits: A likely sequencing artifact accounted for one observed cluster of highly shared sequence variants. Among immune exposure information, only CMV serostatus was available.

The PCR employed 60 Vbeta primers together with 13 Jbeta primers. Sequencing used immunoSEQ multiplex PCR; TCRdb keeps in-frame clones, though not all of them. The sample lists about 120,000 clones, about 80% seen once, with about 8.9% in the top ten. The receptor was isolated from a young man in good health and CMV-seropositive. The V gene is TRBV6-5, the J gene TRBJ1-2; TRBD1 aligns across 8 bases. Source material: PBMCs. CDR3 loop: CASSYSGQGFYGYTF. The CDR3 bases are TGTGCCAGCAGTTACTCTGGACAGGGCTTCTATGGCTACACCTTC.